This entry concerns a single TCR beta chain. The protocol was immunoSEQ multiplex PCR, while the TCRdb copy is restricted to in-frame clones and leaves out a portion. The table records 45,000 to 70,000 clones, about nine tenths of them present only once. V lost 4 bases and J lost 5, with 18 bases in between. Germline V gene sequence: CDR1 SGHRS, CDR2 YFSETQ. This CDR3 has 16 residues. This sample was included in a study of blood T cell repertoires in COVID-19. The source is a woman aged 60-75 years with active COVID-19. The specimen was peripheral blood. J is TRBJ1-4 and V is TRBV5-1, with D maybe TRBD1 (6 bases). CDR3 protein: CASSVGIGTLNEKLFF. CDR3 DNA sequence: TGCGCCAGCAGCGTGGGTATCGGGACACTCAATGAAAAACTGTTTTTT.